A single sample gave rise to the 18 T cell receptor beta chains below, sequenced in a study of blood T cell repertoires in COVID-19. Measured with immunoSEQ multiplex PCR; TCRdb has only the in-frame clones, and not every one. The repertoire holds about 190,000 clones, with roughly 84% as singletons. What was sequenced was PBMCs or T cells enriched from blood (not recorded which). These receptors originate from a woman in her thirties who had been exposed to COVID-19.

This chain joins TRBV11-3 and TRBJ1-6; maybe TRBD1 (6 bases). This CDR3 is built from 13 residues. The ends were cut back, 5 bases at V and 9 bases at J, with 11 bases in the middle. Germline loops: CDR1 SGHNT, CDR2 YENEEA. This CDR3 is CASSDRPASPLHF. As DNA, the CDR3 is TGTGCCAGCAGCGACAGGCCCGCTTCACCCCTCCACTTT.

This clone came up a few times. The V call is TRBV28, the J call TRBJ1-1, with D possibly being TRBD1 (6 bases). CDR3 size: 14 residues. The V and J ends lost 7 bases and 5 bases respectively, with 17 bases between them. CDR1 is MDHEN and CDR2 is SYDVKM in the germline V gene. This CDR3 is CASKERGWGTEAFF. The CDR3 nucleotides are TGTGCCAGCAAGGAAAGGGGGTGGGGAACTGAAGCTTTCTTT.

The chain joins TRBV19 to TRBJ2-7; 8 bases map to TRBD1. The germline V gene encodes CDR1 LNHDA and CDR2 SQIVND (reference sequence). V lost 4 bases to trimming and J lost 2 bases; unmatched junction nucleotides: 7. CDR3 length: 15 residues. The CDR3 loop reads CASSKWTGSAYEQYF. CDR3 bases: TGTGCCAGTAGTAAATGGACAGGGAGCGCCTACGAGCAGTACTTC.

The chain is built from TRBV27 and TRBJ1-2, with 8 nucleotides matching TRBD1. The trim removed 5 bases at V and 8 bases at J, leaving 10 bases unmatched. This CDR3 has 14 residues. Germline lookup yields CDR1 MNHEY and CDR2 SMNVEV (reference sequence). The CDR3 DNA reads as TGTGCCAGCAGTCCTAATCCAGGGGGCGGGGGCTACACCTTC. Amino acid sequence: CASSPNPGGGGYTF.

This chain links TRBV11-2 with TRBJ1-1; D uncertain. The CDR3 length is 13 residues. Germline V lookup: CDR1 SGHAT, CDR2 FQNNGV. The V end was cut by 5 bases, the J end by 0 bases, with 7 bases between. CDR3: CASSPLLNTEAFF. In nucleotides, the CDR3 is TGTGCCAGCAGCCCTCTCTTGAACACTGAAGCTTTCTTT.

The chain is built from TRBV25-1 and TRBJ1-2; the match to TRBD1 covers 7 bases. The J segment lost 5 bases and the V segment lost 3 bases, leaving 3 bases of the junction unmatched. This CDR3 spans 13 amino acids. CDR1 MGHDK and CDR2 SYGVNS come from the germline V gene. The CDR3 bases are TGTGCCAGCAGTGACGGGACAGCTTATGGCTACACCTTC. This translates into CASSDGTAYGYTF.

This clone was counted between two and nine times. The CDR3 spells CAISESTGQYTDTQYF. The CDR3 nucleotides are TGTGCCATCAGTGAGTCGACGGGACAGTACACAGATACGCAGTATTTT. The V and J genes are TRBV10-3 and TRBJ2-3; 7 bases are a match to TRBD1. The V gene end was trimmed by 0 bases and the J gene end by 2 bases; junction bases not matched to a gene: 5. Germline V gene data show CDR1 as ENHRY and CDR2 as SYGVKD. CDR3 length: 16 residues.

V gene TRBV2 combines with J gene TRBJ1-2; D is unresolved. The CDR3 sequence is 10 residues long. The ends were cut back, 6 bases at V and 8 bases at J, with 7 bases in the middle. In germline, CDR1 is SNHLY, CDR2 FYNNEI. The chain's CDR3 is CASRAAGYTF. CDR3 nucleotide sequence: TGTGCCAGCAGGGCGGCGGGCTACACCTTC.

The V gene is TRBV3-1 (or the pseudogene TRBV3-2), the J gene TRBJ1-2; D might be TRBD1 (5 bases). V lost 3 bases and J lost 5, with 22 bases in between. The CDR3 contains 17 residues. Germline CDR1 LGHDT, CDR2 YNNKEL (reference sequence). CDR3 amino acids: CASSHLDIRTSLYGYTF. CDR3 in DNA: TGTGCCAGCAGCCACCTAGATATAAGGACATCTCTTTATGGCTACACCTTC.

This clone was detected a few times. This chain joins TRBV14 and TRBJ1-2; possible D gene TRBD1, 6 bases. The V gene lost 4 bases and the J gene lost 8 bases, with 11 bases spanning the gap. CDR3 length: 12 residues. Germline loops: CDR1 SGHDN, CDR2 FVKESK. The CDR3 loop reads CASSLTGSGYTF. DNA for the CDR3: TGTGCCAGCAGCCTAACAGGGAGCGGCTACACCTTC.

This rearrangement joins TRBV6-1 to TRBJ2-7, with TRBD1 as a possible D gene (5 bases). Trimming shortened V by 3 bases and J by 5 bases, and 14 bases separated the two germline ends. This CDR3 region has 14 residues. The V gene's germline CDR1 is MNHNS and CDR2 SASEGT. DNA of the CDR3: TGTGCCAGCAGTGATCAAGGGGATGGCGACGAGCAGTACTTC. Protein: CASSDQGDGDEQYF.

The V gene is TRBV5-6, the J gene TRBJ2-7, with 7 nucleotides matching TRBD1. Germline CDR1 reads SGHDT; CDR2 reads YYEEEE. The CDR3 is made up of 17 amino acids. J was trimmed by 1 base and V by 4 bases; bases with no gene match: 14. CDR3 coding DNA: TGTGCCAGCAGCAACCCCAGGACAGGTCCCGCGTCCTACGAGCAGTACTTC. Translation gives CASSNPRTGPASYEQYF.

This clone occurred once. This chain uses TRBV7-2 with TRBJ1-6, with unresolved D. The germline CDR1 and CDR2 sequences are SGHTA and FQGNSA. The CDR3 has 15 amino acids. Between the trimmed V and J ends, which lost 5 bases and 7 bases, there was a span of 15 bases. CDR3 DNA sequence: TGTGCCAGCAGCGACGGGTCGGGAGGCAATTCACCCCTCCACTTT. This sequence encodes CASSDGSGGNSPLHF.

The V and J genes are TRBV7-9 and TRBJ1-5; maybe TRBD1 (6 bases). V gave up 3 bases and J gave up 0 bases, with 9 bases separating them. CDR1 and CDR2 (germline): SEHNR, FQNEAQ (reference sequence). This CDR3 contains 15 residues. The chain's CDR3 is CASSLSDSSNQPQHF. The CDR3 nucleotides read TGTGCCAGCAGCTTGTCGGACAGTAGCAATCAGCCCCAGCATTTT.

The V gene is TRBV7-9, the J gene TRBJ1-1; D perhaps matches TRBD1 (5 bases). The length of the CDR3 is 15 residues. From germline, CDR1 is SEHNR and CDR2 FQNEAQ (reference sequence). The germline V and J ends were trimmed by 1 base and 4 bases, with 13 bases remaining between them. The CDR3 sequence: CASSLVPVQGTEAFF. DNA for the CDR3: TGTGCCAGCAGCTTAGTTCCCGTTCAGGGCACTGAAGCTTTCTTT.

V gene TRBV20-1 combines with J gene TRBJ2-3, with TRBD2 matching over 13 bases. The CDR3 totals 17 residues. Germline V gives CDR1 DFQATT, CDR2 SNEGSKA (reference sequence). V gave up 3 bases and J gave up 0 bases; unmatched junction bases: 6. CDR3 DNA: TGCAGTGCTAGTGGACTAGCGGGGGCTACTAGCACAGATACGCAGTATTTT. Amino acids: CSASGLAGATSTDTQYF.

The rearrangement joins TRBV5-1 to TRBJ2-3; a weak D match, TRBD2 (5 bases). Germline CDR1 is SGHRS and CDR2 is YFSETQ. V shed 0 bases and J shed 6 bases, with 8 bases lying between them. This CDR3 comprises 13 residues. CDR3 DNA sequence: TGCGCCAGCAGCTTGGCTCCTAGCGATACGCAGTATTTT. Its translation: CASSLAPSDTQYF.

This chain links TRBV27 with TRBJ1-1, with D maybe TRBD1 (5 bases). Germline assignment: CDR1 MNHEY and CDR2 SMNVEV (reference sequence). Trimming removed 3 bases at V and 2 bases at J, with 16 bases between. The CDR3 consists of 16 residues. For the CDR3, the DNA is TGTGCCAGCAGTTTTAATCAGGGAAAAGTAAACACTGAAGCTTTCTTT. Amino acids: CASSFNQGKVNTEAFF.